The clone carrying this T cell receptor (beta chain) appeared once. Its antigen is currently unknown. Repertoires were generated with immunoSEQ multiplex PCR, while TCRdb's copy carries only in-frame clones and drops some. This table holds roughly 330,000 clones, roughly 87% found once. CDR3 size: 12 residues. CDR1 is MNHEY and CDR2 is SVGAGI in the germline V gene. Trimming took 1 base from V and 7 from J, leaving 7 bases between them. This specimen comes from a study of cytomegalovirus exposure and HLA in healthy donors. Points from the study as a whole: Most TCR sequences were uncommon, yet certain public TCRs appeared in many donors. In vitro confirmation showed three CMV-associated chains to be CMV antigen specific. Subsequent analysis revealed that first-cohort TCR clusters tended to co-occur in the roughly 120 validation repertoires.

Sequencing was performed on PBMCs. This sequence was found in a woman under 40 in good health and CMV-seropositive. This chain connects TRBV6-5 to TRBJ1-2, with D possibly being TRBD1 (5 bases). As DNA, the CDR3 is TGTGCCAGCAGTTACTTAAGGGGTGGCTACACCTTC. Protein: CASSYLRGGYTF.